A single sample is the source of the 28 T cell receptor beta chains below, sequenced in a study of T cell responses to AZD1222 COVID-19 vaccine (dated by TCRdb to the early 2020s). Library preparation was by the immunoSEQ multiplex PCR assay. Imported from immuneACCESS, the table was reduced by TCRdb to in-frame sequences with V and J called. These copies leave out some clones; in studies compared against another copy, an unresolved V gene accounts for under half, and the cause of the remainder is not known. The sample table records 85,000 to 90,000 clones; approximately 88% of these occur just once. The ten largest clones capture 4% to 5% of the sample. In the paper's terms, the time point label means: about 28 days (+/-7) after the second vaccine dose. The input for sequencing was peripheral blood, taken 28 days after the second AZD1222 dose. These receptors all come from an adult who received the AZD1222 COVID-19 vaccine.

J is TRBJ2-5 and V is TRBV5-6; D gene unclear. The CDR3 consists of 13 residues. Trimming stripped 6 bases from V and 1 base from J, with 10 bases between. Looked up from germline, CDR1 is SGHDT and CDR2 is YYEEEE. Written as DNA, the CDR3 is TGTGCCAGCACCTTCCTGGGCCAAGAGACCCAGTACTTC. This gives the protein CASTFLGQETQYF. Complete variable domain (other parts from reference TRBV5-6 and TRBJ2-5): DAGVTQSPTHLIKTRGQQVTLRCSPKSGHDTVSWYQQALGQGPQFIFQYYEEEERQRGNFPDRFSGHQFPNYSSELNVNALLLGDSALYLCASTFLGQETQYFGPGTRLLVL.

The chain employs TRBV7-3 and TRBJ2-1, with D possibly matching TRBD2 (5 bases). The germline V gene encodes CDR1 SGHTA and CDR2 FQGTGA. This CDR3 contains 15 residues. Trimming took off 5 bases at V and 2 bases at J, with 13 bases between the two ends. DNA for the CDR3: TGTGCCAGCAGCCCAACCGGGATCACCTACAATGAGCAGTTCTTC. Residues: CASSPTGITYNEQFF.

The J gene is TRBJ1-1, the V gene TRBV6-5, with D unresolved. This CDR3 spans 14 amino acids. Germline CDR1 and CDR2: MNHEY and SVGAGI. Between the trimmed V and J ends, which lost 4 bases and 4 bases, there was a span of 13 bases. CDR3 bases: TGTGCCAGCAGTTTTATTCCAGGAGGCACTGAAGCTTTCTTT. It translates to CASSFIPGGTEAFF.

The CDR3 sequence: CASLDSNNYGYTF. The CDR3 region has the DNA TGTGCCAGCCTAGACAGTAATAACTATGGCTACACCTTC. The chain uses TRBV6-5 and TRBJ1-2, with D possibly matching TRBD1 (5 bases). Trimming stripped 8 bases from V and 1 base from J, with 11 bases between. The CDR3 length is 13 residues. Germline CDR1 and CDR2: MNHEY and SVGAGI.

Concerning this clone: The same CDR3 is also encoded by other DNA sequences in this sample. The rearrangement uses TRBV2 and TRBJ1-2; no firm D call. The CDR3 contains 13 residues. The germline V gene encodes CDR1 SNHLY and CDR2 FYNNEI. Trimming cost V 6 bases and J 7 bases, with 15 bases left between them. The CDR3 here is CASSKQSPGGYTF. The DNA of the CDR3 is TGTGCCAGCAGCAAACAGTCACCCGGTGGCTACACCTTC.

The chain combines TRBV5-4 with TRBJ2-3; the D is unclear. V lost 4 bases and J 0 bases, leaving 12 bases between the germline ends. The CDR3 is made up of 15 amino acids. The V gene's germline CDR1 is SGHNT and CDR2 YYREEE (reference sequence). The CDR3 sequence: CASSKEQLSTDTQYF. The CDR3, as DNA: TGTGCCAGCAGCAAAGAACAACTTAGCACAGATACGCAGTATTTT.

The gene calls are TRBV19 and TRBJ1-2, with no clear D. The V gene lost 4 bases and the J gene lost 4 bases, with 7 bases spanning the gap. Germline V gives CDR1 LNHDA, CDR2 SQIVND (reference sequence). CDR3 length: 12 amino acids. The CDR3 DNA follows: TGTGCCAGTAGTAGTCAGGCCTATGGCTACACCTTC. It yields the protein CASSSQAYGYTF.

This clone has a single count. The chain couples TRBV2 to TRBJ1-6, with 8 bases matching TRBD1. With V trimmed by 7 bases and J by 4 bases, 6 bases remained unmatched. There are 15 residues in the CDR3. Germline V gene lookup returns CDR1 SNHLY and CDR2 FYNNEI. The CDR3, as DNA: TGTGCCAGCATAAGGCAGGGGGCTTATAATTCACCCCTCCACTTT. This encodes CASIRQGAYNSPLHF.

This chain links TRBV7-9 with TRBJ1-1; D remains ambiguous. V was cut by 2 bases and J by 2 bases, with 9 bases left in between. Germline values: CDR1 SEHNR, CDR2 FQNEAQ (reference sequence). The CDR3 has 14 amino acids. CDR3 region: CASSLQDRNTEAFF. The CDR3, as DNA: TGTGCCAGCAGCTTACAAGATAGAAACACTGAAGCTTTCTTT.

J is TRBJ1-4 and V is TRBV18; 7 bases line up with TRBD1. Trimming at V came to 3 bases and at J to 8 bases, leaving 9 bases not matched to a gene. Germline CDR1 reads KGHSH; CDR2 reads LQKENI. CDR3 size: 15 residues. The CDR3 nucleotides are TGTGCCAGCTCACCGAGGGACACACAGGGGGAAAAACTGTTTTTT. Translating it yields CASSPRDTQGEKLFF.

V gene TRBV7-9 combines with J gene TRBJ1-6; D gene unclear. Germline CDR1 and CDR2: SEHNR and FQNEAQ (reference sequence). V lost 1 base, J lost 7 bases, and 5 bases lay in between. The CDR3 contains 13 residues. The CDR3 is CASSLVANSPLHF. CDR3 in DNA: TGTGCCAGCAGCTTAGTCGCCAATTCACCCCTCCACTTT. The full variable domain, in which reference TRBV7-9 and TRBJ1-6 provide the parts outside the CDR3, is DTGVSQNPRHKITKRGQNVTFRCDPISEHNRLYWYRQTLGQGPEFLTYFQNEAQLEKSRLLSDRFSAERPKGSFSTLEIQRTEQGDSAMYLCASSLVANSPLHFGNGTRLTVT.

The chain has TRBV18 and TRBJ1-2; D gene ambiguous. The CDR3 length is 15 residues. CDR1 and CDR2 from the germline V gene are KGHSH and LQKENI. V lost 3 bases, J lost 1 base, and 12 bases lay in between. In DNA form, the CDR3 reads TGTGCCAGCTCACCGGCCCGGGAGAATAACTATGGCTACACCTTC. It specifies CASSPARENNYGYTF. Combining the CDR3 with reference TRBV18 and TRBJ1-2 gives the whole variable domain NAGVMQNPRHLVRRRGQEARLRCSPMKGHSHVYWYRQLPEEGLKFMVYLQKENIIDESGMPKERFSAEFPKEGPSILRIQQVVRGDSAAYFCASSPARENNYGYTFGSGTRLTVV.

The rearrangement links TRBV19 to TRBJ1-5, with D perhaps TRBD1 (6 bases). The CDR3 has 14 residues. Germline lookup yields CDR1 LNHDA and CDR2 SQIVND (reference sequence). The germline V and J ends were trimmed by 5 bases and 7 bases, with 15 bases remaining between them. The DNA of the CDR3 is TGTGCCAGTAGTGTCGCAGGGGTGGGACAGCCCCAGCATTTT. Translated, it gives CASSVAGVGQPQHF.

This clone has only one observation. The V and J genes are TRBV25-1 and TRBJ1-1; perhaps TRBD1 as D (6 bases). The CDR3 loop spans 12 amino acids. Trimming left V 6 bases short and J 8 bases short, with 13 bases between. Germline lookup yields CDR1 MGHDK and CDR2 SYGVNS. The chain's CDR3 is CASRTQGMEAFF. CDR3 in DNA: TGTGCCAGCAGGACCCAGGGGATGGAAGCTTTCTTT.

The rearrangement links TRBV5-1 to TRBJ2-2, with 15 bases identical to TRBD2. Per germline, CDR1 SGHRS and CDR2 YFSETQ. The CDR3 is 17 amino acids. The trim removed 5 bases at V and 4 bases at J, leaving 6 bases unmatched. This chain's CDR3 is CASRTGTSGGSTGELFF. CDR3 sequence (DNA): TGCGCCAGCAGAACGGGGACTAGCGGGGGGTCCACCGGGGAGCTGTTTTTT.

The rearrangement links TRBV3-1 (or the pseudogene TRBV3-2) to TRBJ1-3; the match to TRBD1 covers 7 bases. The CDR3 is 15 amino acids. Germline CDR1 LGHDT, CDR2 YNNKEL (reference sequence). V was clipped by 10 bases and J by 1 base; unmatched bases: 10. The CDR3 nucleotides read TGTGCCACCTCGACAGGGCTGTTATCTGGAAACACCATATATTTT. Its translation is CATSTGLLSGNTIYF.

V and J are TRBV4-2 and TRBJ2-3; no definite D call. The germline V gene has CDR1 LGHNA and CDR2 YNFKEQ. CDR3 length: 14 residues. V lost 3 bases and J 8 bases, leaving 15 bases between the germline ends. CDR3 sequence reads: CASSQILSRATQYF. The CDR3, as DNA: TGTGCCAGCAGCCAGATACTAAGCCGTGCTACGCAGTATTTT.

Only a few counts were recorded for this clone. V is TRBV10-3 and J is TRBJ2-7; 8 bases map to TRBD1. The germline CDR1 and CDR2 sequences are ENHRY and SYGVKD. CDR3 size: 14 residues. V was clipped by 0 bases and J by 4 bases; unmatched bases: 2. The CDR3 DNA reads TGTGCCATCAGTGAGTCCACAGGGGGTTACGAGCAGTACTTC. This gives the protein CAISESTGGYEQYF.

The chain has TRBV4-1 and TRBJ1-4; D unresolved. The CDR3 runs to 17 residues. The V gene's germline CDR1 is MGHRA and CDR2 YSYEKL. The V gene lost 1 base and the J gene lost 3 bases, with 15 bases spanning the gap. CDR3 sequence (DNA): TGCGCCAGCAGCCAAGGTCGGGCCTCTGGGGCTAATGAAAAACTGTTTTTT. It translates to CASSQGRASGANEKLFF.

The rearrangement uses TRBV27 and TRBJ1-1; no definite D call. The CDR3 length is 14 residues. Germline CDR1 is MNHEY and CDR2 is SMNVEV (reference sequence). The germline V and J ends were trimmed by 0 bases and 4 bases, with 9 bases remaining between them. This CDR3 reads CASSLSEASTEAFF. CDR3 coding DNA: TGTGCCAGCAGTTTATCGGAAGCGAGCACTGAAGCTTTCTTT.

This chain uses TRBV5-1 with TRBJ2-1, with a weak D call TRBD1 (6 bases). The CDR3 loop spans 14 amino acids. Per germline, CDR1 SGHRS and CDR2 YFSETQ. V was clipped by 5 bases and J by 5 bases, with 14 bases between them. CDR3 DNA sequence: TGCGCCAGCAGTTTCGGACAGCAAAACAATGAGCAGTTCTTC. Its translation: CASSFGQQNNEQFF.

This chain uses TRBV5-1 with TRBJ2-1; TRBD2 agrees at 12 bases. Germline loops: CDR1 SGHRS, CDR2 YFSETQ. Trimming at V came to 4 bases and at J to 4 bases, leaving 3 bases not matched to a gene. The length of the CDR3 is 15 residues. The CDR3 DNA is TGCGCCAGCAGCCCCGGGACTAGCGGGTACAATGAGCAGTTCTTC. This translates into CASSPGTSGYNEQFF.

This clone appeared a few times. In nucleotides, the CDR3 is TGTGCCAGCAGCTTGGCCGGGGGAATCGCTTTCTTT. It is translated as CASSLAGGIAFF. The gene calls are TRBV5-4 and TRBJ1-1, with D perhaps TRBD1 (5 bases). The V end was cut by 0 bases, the J end by 11 bases, with 11 bases between. The CDR3 runs 12 residues. Germline CDR1 reads SGHNT; CDR2 reads YYREEE (reference sequence).

The chain is built from TRBV10-3 and TRBJ1-6; the D gene is possibly TRBD1 (5 bases). The germline CDR1 and CDR2 sequences are ENHRY and SYGVKD. This CDR3 spans 14 amino acids. The germline V and J ends were trimmed by 8 bases and 1 base, with 9 bases remaining between them. This CDR3 reads CAIREGSYNSPLHF. For the CDR3, the DNA is TGTGCCATCCGCGAGGGGTCCTATAATTCACCCCTCCACTTT.

The chain joins TRBV6-5 to TRBJ1-6, with 7 nucleotides matching TRBD1. This CDR3 region has 15 residues. With V trimmed by 10 bases and J by 3 bases, 9 bases remained unmatched. Germline V lookup: CDR1 MNHEY, CDR2 SVGAGI. Here the CDR3 reads CATSEGQVYNSPLHF. The CDR3 DNA is TGTGCCACCTCAGAAGGACAGGTCTATAATTCACCCCTCCACTTT.

This clone was counted many times. J is TRBJ2-1 and V is TRBV13; 16 nucleotides line up with TRBD2. After removal of 7 bases from V and 11 bases from J, the junction contained 8 bases not matched to a gene. The CDR3 loop spans 15 amino acids. Germline CDR1 is PRHDT and CDR2 is FYEKMQ (reference sequence). The DNA of the CDR3 is TGTGCCAGCATTCAGGGGACTAGCGGGGGGGCTCAGCAGTTCTTC. Amino acids: CASIQGTSGGAQQFF. The whole variable domain, remainder taken from reference TRBV13 and TRBJ2-1, is AAGVIQSPRHLIKEKRETATLKCYPIPRHDTVYWYQQGPGQDPQFLISFYEKMQSDKGSIPDRFSAQQFSDYHSELNMSSLELGDSALYFCASIQGTSGGAQQFFGPGTRLTVL.

The chain employs TRBV2 and TRBJ2-7; D is ambiguous. Looked up from germline, CDR1 is SNHLY and CDR2 is FYNNEI. The CDR3 is made up of 12 amino acids. V gave up 4 bases and J gave up 3 bases, with 7 bases separating them. The CDR3: CASSVGYYEQYF. In nucleotides, the CDR3 is TGTGCCAGCAGTGTGGGGTACTACGAGCAGTACTTC.

The rearrangement uses TRBV27 and TRBJ2-2, with D perhaps matching TRBD1 (5 bases). Germline assignment: CDR1 MNHEY and CDR2 SMNVEV (reference sequence). Trimming removed 2 bases at V and 9 bases at J, with 16 bases between. This CDR3 contains 15 residues. CDR3 sequence reads: CASSLPAGNRRELFF. As DNA, the CDR3 is TGTGCCAGCAGTTTACCCGCAGGGAACCGGCGGGAGCTGTTTTTT.